Listed here are 27 T cell receptor beta chains from one sample, sequenced in a study of technical replicates of blood from a handful of donors (dated by TCRdb to about 2017). Library preparation was by the immunoSEQ multiplex PCR assay. This is the immuneACCESS table as TCRdb keeps it, with only in-frame sequences that have V and J called. A part of the clones is gone; compared with another copy, unresolved V genes explain less than half, and the rest is unexplained. In this sample the table shows 70,000 to 80,000 clones, nearly 98% of which occur a single time. The top ten constitute roughly 0.21% of the sample. Material: T cells isolated from PBMCs. These receptors came from a human donor in good health.

The chain carries TRBV5-1 and TRBJ1-2; 7 bases agree with TRBD1. Germline assignment: CDR1 SGHRS and CDR2 YFSETQ. The CDR3 extends over 15 amino acids. V was clipped by 0 bases and J by 4 bases; unmatched bases: 6. The CDR3 protein is CASSLEGGDPYGYTF. The CDR3, as DNA: TGCGCCAGCAGCTTGGAAGGGGGCGACCCCTATGGCTACACCTTC.

The chain combines TRBV5-1 with TRBJ1-2, with D possibly being TRBD1 (6 bases). The V and J ends lost 1 base and 3 bases respectively, with 10 bases between them. CDR1 is SGHRS, CDR2 YFSETQ, per germline. This CDR3 is built from 14 residues. The CDR3 coding sequence is TGCGCCAGCAGCTTGACAGGGAGCGACTATGGCTACACCTTC. This translates into CASSLTGSDYGYTF.

The rearrangement joins TRBV6-1 to TRBJ2-1; TRBD1 agrees at 8 bases. The CDR3 length is 13 residues. Trimming took 6 bases from V and 5 from J; bases not matched to a gene: 3. CDR1 is MNHNS, CDR2 SASEGT, per germline. The CDR3 reads CASRRTGNNEQFF. Written as DNA, the CDR3 is TGTGCCAGCAGGAGGACAGGGAACAATGAGCAGTTCTTC.

This chain joins TRBV19 and TRBJ1-2, with 8 positions matching TRBD1. This CDR3 has 15 amino acids. V lost 3 bases to trimming and J lost 7 bases; unmatched junction nucleotides: 10. Germline lookup yields CDR1 LNHDA and CDR2 SQIVND (reference sequence). CDR3 region: CASSIQGQGTTGYTF. The DNA of the CDR3 is TGTGCCAGTAGTATTCAAGGACAGGGTACAACTGGCTACACCTTC.

The J gene is TRBJ2-7, the V gene TRBV7-9; no reliable D call. V lost 2 bases and J lost 5, with 7 bases in between. The CDR3 runs 12 residues. Looked up from germline, CDR1 is SEHNR and CDR2 is FQNEAQ (reference sequence). For the CDR3, the DNA is TGTGCCAGCAGCTTACCCCCGGACGAGCAGTACTTC. Its protein is CASSLPPDEQYF.

The chain links TRBV7-9 to TRBJ1-2; D remains unclear. Trimming took off 6 bases at V and 6 bases at J, with 11 bases between the two ends. Germline V CDR1 and CDR2: SEHNR, FQNEAQ (reference sequence). The CDR3 length is 12 residues. The CDR3 region has the DNA TGTGCCAGCAGTTACCTTCAGGATGGCTACACCTTC. Translation gives CASSYLQDGYTF.

V usage is TRBV7-2 and J usage is TRBJ2-3; 8 bases align to TRBD2. The CDR3 consists of 15 residues. In germline, CDR1 is SGHTA, CDR2 FQGNSA. V shed 4 bases, J shed 11 bases, and the junction held 14 bases outside the gene matches. The CDR3 sequence is CASSSDSGGREGQYF. The CDR3 DNA sequence: TGTGCCAGCAGCTCCGACTCGGGGGGGCGAGAAGGGCAGTATTTT.

This clone has a single count. This rearrangement joins TRBV2 to TRBJ2-7; D is possibly TRBD2 (6 bases). The CDR3 is 14 amino acids. The V gene lost 3 bases and the J gene lost 2 bases, with 11 bases spanning the gap. Germline CDR1 and CDR2: SNHLY and FYNNEI. CDR3 sequence reads: CASSDPSAAYEQYF. CDR3 nucleotides: TGTGCCAGCAGTGACCCTAGCGCAGCCTACGAGCAGTACTTC.

This chain links TRBV13 with TRBJ2-1; D remains unclear. V was pared by 2 bases and J by 8 bases, with 4 bases between. Looked up from germline, CDR1 is PRHDT and CDR2 is FYEKMQ (reference sequence). This CDR3 has 11 amino acids. CDR3 loop: CASSLTDEQFF. CDR3 DNA: TGTGCCAGCAGCTTAACGGATGAGCAGTTCTTC.

Here the CDR3 reads CASSFDTGNQPQHF. The CDR3 nucleotides read TGTGCCAGCAGCTTCGACACGGGGAATCAGCCCCAGCATTTT. The chain employs TRBV7-8 and TRBJ1-5, with D unclear. Germline-derived CDR1 and CDR2 are SGHVS and FQNEAQ. Trimming left V 3 bases short and J 4 bases short, with 10 bases between. The CDR3 is made up of 14 amino acids.

This clone came up a few times. The V call is TRBV30, the J call TRBJ1-1, with 10 bases that match TRBD1. The CDR3 covers 14 residues. V dropped 3 bases and J dropped 1; count of bases not matched to a gene: 2. CDR1 and CDR2 (germline): GTSNPN, SVGIG (reference sequence). The CDR3 DNA follows: TGTGCCTGGAGGGGACAGGGGAAGAACACTGAAGCTTTCTTT. Translated: CAWRGQGKNTEAFF.

The gene calls are TRBV10-2 and TRBJ2-7; 11 nucleotides line up with TRBD2. Per the germline V gene, CDR1 is WSHSY and CDR2 is SAAADI. The CDR3 is 15 amino acids. V gave up 6 bases and J gave up 7 bases; unmatched junction bases: 11. Here the CDR3 reads CASRPGTSGVWEQYF. CDR3 DNA sequence: TGCGCCAGCAGGCCCGGGACTAGCGGCGTCTGGGAGCAGTACTTC.

The CDR3 sequence is CASSPGLLEAFF. In nucleotides, the CDR3 is TGTGCCAGCAGCCCGGGTCTCTTAGAAGCTTTCTTT. The chain links TRBV13 to TRBJ1-1; D call uncertain. The CDR3 extends over 12 amino acids. Germline values: CDR1 PRHDT, CDR2 FYEKMQ (reference sequence). The V end was cut by 5 bases, the J end by 8 bases, with 12 bases between.

The rearrangement links TRBV6-6 to TRBJ2-1, with 7 bases fitting TRBD1. The CDR3 length is 13 residues. V shed 7 bases and J 4 bases; nucleotides not matched to a gene: 4. Germline assignment: CDR1 MNHNY and CDR2 SVGAGI (reference sequence). The CDR3 loop is CASKGGEYNEQFF. The CDR3 region has the DNA TGTGCCAGCAAAGGGGGCGAGTACAATGAGCAGTTCTTC.

V usage is TRBV30 and J usage is TRBJ1-2, with D possibly being TRBD1 (5 bases). V was trimmed by 1 base and J by 9 bases, leaving 18 bases between them. Per the germline V gene, CDR1 is GTSNPN and CDR2 is SVGIG (reference sequence). The CDR3 runs to 14 residues. The CDR3: CAWSAGGTADRYTF. The CDR3, as DNA: TGTGCCTGGAGTGCCGGCGGGACGGCGGACCGCTACACCTTC.

The V gene is TRBV28, the J gene TRBJ2-5; TRBD1 might be the D (6 bases). CDR1 MDHEN and CDR2 SYDVKM come from the germline V gene. This CDR3 contains 15 residues. V was cut by 3 bases and J by 5 bases, with 16 bases left in between. CDR3 loop: CASSLRQGIWETQYF. CDR3 DNA: TGTGCCAGCAGTTTGCGCCAGGGGATTTGGGAGACCCAGTACTTC. Full variable domain (rest looked up from reference TRBV28 and TRBJ2-5): DVKVTQSSRYLVKRTGEKVFLECVQDMDHENMFWYRQDPGLGLRLIYFSYDVKMKEKGDIPEGYSVSREKKERFSLILESASTNQTSMYLCASSLRQGIWETQYFGPGTRLLVL.

V usage is TRBV7-9 and J usage is TRBJ2-7, with 7 positions matching TRBD2. The V gene's germline CDR1 is SEHNR and CDR2 FQNEAQ (reference sequence). The CDR3 runs 13 residues. With 7 bases clipped from V and 6 bases from J, the junction kept 9 bases outside the gene matches. In DNA form, the CDR3 reads TGTGCCAGCATCCACAGCGGGGTCTCCGAGCAGTACTTC. Amino acid sequence: CASIHSGVSEQYF.

V is TRBV5-4 and J is TRBJ2-2; TRBD2 agrees at 8 bases. This CDR3 is built from 16 residues. Germline V gives CDR1 SGHNT, CDR2 YYREEE (reference sequence). The trim removed 4 bases at V and 5 bases at J, leaving 10 bases unmatched. CDR3 sequence reads: CASSLLGRGETGELFF. The CDR3 DNA is TGTGCCAGCAGCCTACTCGGGCGGGGGGAAACCGGGGAGCTGTTTTTT.

The chain joins TRBV4-1 to TRBJ2-5, with TRBD2 matching 12 bases. This CDR3 has 19 amino acids. CDR1 MGHRA and CDR2 YSYEKL come from the germline V gene. V trimming: 2 bases; J trimming: 4 bases; junction bases outside the gene matches: 14. The DNA of the CDR3 is TGCGCCAGCAGCCAAAATTTCCGAAGACTAGCGGGAGTGGGAGAGACCCAGTACTTC. This translates into CASSQNFRRLAGVGETQYF.

The chain employs TRBV5-4 and TRBJ1-6; the D is unclear. Trimming cost V 0 bases and J 0 bases, with 13 bases left between them. CDR3 length equals 18 residues. Germline CDR1 is SGHNT and CDR2 is YYREEE (reference sequence). The CDR3 bases are TGTGCCAGCAGCTTGGGGCAGAAAACCAGCTCCTATAATTCACCCCTCCACTTT. Amino acids: CASSLGQKTSSYNSPLHF.

The chain combines TRBV10-3 with TRBJ2-2, with 8 bases lining up with TRBD2. The germline V gene encodes CDR1 ENHRY and CDR2 SYGVKD. The CDR3 runs to 16 residues. V was clipped by 6 bases and J by 6 bases; unmatched bases: 12. The CDR3 spells CAIRMGSGGEAGELFF. The CDR3 DNA sequence: TGTGCCATCAGGATGGGAAGCGGGGGAGAAGCCGGGGAGCTGTTTTTT.

V is TRBV27 and J is TRBJ2-7; D gene ambiguous. The V end was cut by 4 bases, the J end by 6 bases, with 16 bases between. Germline lookup yields CDR1 MNHEY and CDR2 SMNVEV (reference sequence). The CDR3 runs 14 residues. CDR3 in DNA: TGTGCCAGCAGTTCCTTACTCACCCCCGGCGAGCAGTACTTC. This sequence encodes CASSSLLTPGEQYF.

This clone appeared a single time. V gene TRBV4-1 combines with J gene TRBJ2-2; 7 nucleotides line up with TRBD2. The CDR3 length is 18 residues. In germline, CDR1 is MGHRA, CDR2 YSYEKL. After removal of 3 bases from V and 4 bases from J, the junction contained 14 bases not matched to a gene. In nucleotides, the CDR3 is TGCGCCAGCAGCCACCGACCCAGGACTAGAGGAATCACCGGGGAGCTGTTTTTT. It encodes CASSHRPRTRGITGELFF.

This clone was picked up one time. V is TRBV6-1 and J is TRBJ2-7, with TRBD2 as a possible D gene (6 bases). CDR1 is MNHNS, CDR2 SASEGT, per germline. Trimming left V 0 bases short and J 1 base short, with 10 bases between. The CDR3 contains 15 residues. In DNA form, the CDR3 reads TGTGCCAGCAGTGAAGCGCACGGAGGGTCCTACGAGCAGTACTTC. Protein: CASSEAHGGSYEQYF.

This chain's CDR3 is CASRRGPGQGNEQYF. CDR3 nucleotides: TGTGCCAGCAGACGGGGACCGGGACAGGGTAACGAGCAGTACTTC. The chain is built from TRBV6-1 and TRBJ2-7; TRBD1 matches at 9 bases. CDR3 length equals 15 residues. CDR1 and CDR2 from the germline V gene are MNHNS and SASEGT. The J segment lost 5 bases and the V segment lost 6 bases, leaving 11 bases of the junction unmatched.

The chain combines TRBV6-5 with TRBJ1-6; D might be TRBD1 (5 bases). This CDR3 region has 14 residues. V shed 6 bases and J shed 13 bases, with 19 bases lying between them. Germline V gives CDR1 MNHEY, CDR2 SVGAGI. CDR3: CASRRGRAEGPLHF. As DNA, the CDR3 is TGTGCCAGCAGGCGGGGCCGGGCGGAGGGCCCCCTCCACTTT.

The CDR3 sequence: CASSLFDRTNYGYTF. As DNA, the CDR3 is TGTGCCAGCAGCTTATTTGACAGAACTAACTATGGCTACACCTTC. V and J are TRBV7-2 and TRBJ1-2; D may be TRBD1 (5 bases). Germline V lookup: CDR1 SGHTA, CDR2 FQGNSA. The CDR3 contains 15 residues. V was pared by 2 bases and J by 0 bases, with 10 bases between.